This T cell receptor (beta chain) was identified during a study of T cell responses to AZD1222 COVID-19 vaccine. Across the study: The analysis combined second doses at about 4 or about 12 weeks.

The CDR3 spans 15 residues. Germline loops: CDR1 LNHDA, CDR2 SQIVND (reference sequence). V lost 3 bases, J lost 2 bases, and 3 bases stayed unmatched. About this clone itself: Its specificity is unknown.

The data were produced by immunoSEQ multiplex PCR, yet TCRdb's version contains in-frame clones alone and is incomplete. The table shows about 100,000 clones, with more than 75% occurring only once. Study-level findings and limits: Clonal diversity was possibly underestimated, and white British individuals and females predominated among donors. Distributed over spike, vaccine-associated CD4 TCRs predominated at 160-218 and 743-854.

This chain links TRBV19 with TRBJ2-3; 9 nucleotides align to TRBD2. The source is an adult in good health. Sequencing used peripheral blood, obtained on day 0 of AZD1222 vaccination. CDR3 bases: TGTGCCAGTAGTATGGCTAGCGGGGCCACAGATACGCAGTATTTT. Its translation: CASSMASGATDTQYF.